This T cell receptor beta chain was obtained from a study of T cell clonality in common variable immunodeficiency. The study, taken as a whole, reports: Compared with controls, CVID subjects had fewer shared TCRbeta clones. The cause of increased CVID clonality remains unclear without subpopulation sequencing. CVID subjects showed higher TCRbeta clonality than healthy controls.

Equal genomic DNA amounts from CVID and control samples were sequenced. Clones were sequenced by immunoSEQ multiplex PCR, and TCRdb holds only the in-frame ones, with some missing. The table records more than 55,000 clones without singletons, the ten largest covering roughly 0.83%. In the case of this clone: Its antigen is still unknown. A junction end diverges from the germline sequence, so it may reflect a read error. The sequenced fragment ends 3 residues before the CDR3 boundary, so the rest is inferred from the germline J gene. The sample holds other DNA sequences that translate to the same CDR3.

The CDR3 length is 15 residues. Germline CDR1 is SEHNR and CDR2 is FQNEAQ (reference sequence). The receptor was derived from a person between 18 and 69 years old in good health. The material sequenced was peripheral blood mononuclear cells. The chain joins TRBV7-9 to TRBJ1-3; 7 positions agree with TRBD1. The part of the CDR3 DNA that was read is TGTGCCAGCCTAAGGGGACAGTCCTCTGGAAACACG. Its protein is CASLRGQSSGNT. The whole CDR3 region reads CASLRGQSSGNTIYF.